The clone carrying this T cell receptor (beta chain) was seen a handful of times. Its antigen remains unidentified. Compared with germline, one end of the junction differs, possibly owing to a read error. This sample was included in a study of T-cell memory formation after mild COVID-19. At the level of the study: Clusters were largely donor specific. General observations from the study: Mainly in CM and EM were contracting CD4+ clones; CD8+ were in EMRA.

The CDR3 contains 15 residues. CDR1 SGDLS and CDR2 YYNGEE come from the germline V gene. TCRdb itself ran the 5' RACE reads through MiXCR, one entry per CDR3 protein. The profile covers 350,000 to 400,000 distinct CDR3 sequences, with roughly an eighth appearing a single time and around 21% taken by the ten largest. The V gene is TRBV9, the J gene TRBJ2-5; 7 bases are shared with TRBD2. This sequence was found in a man between 18 and 35 years old who had mild COVID-19 (a few samples of this study predate the infection). Cell type and time point are not known. The sample taken for sequencing was PBMCs or a T cell subset sorted from them (not recorded which). The CDR3: CASSDGSGREGLRNF. In DNA form, the CDR3 reads TGTGCCAGCAGCGACGGATCTGGCAGGGAGGGTCTGAGGAACTTC.